This T cell receptor (beta chain) was recorded in a study of shared clonotypes between healthy human individuals. General study results and limits: Depth of sequencing was expected to influence donor clonotype sharing. Generally, estimated richness proved larger in naive subsets than it did in memory subsets.

Assay used: immunoSEQ multiplex PCR; TCRdb lists only in-frame clones, some missing. The sample contains over a million clones, 75% to 85% of which appear only once. This clone was picked up a small number of times. The antigen remains undetermined. Source material: memory CD4+ T cells from PBMCs. As for subset: CD45RA-negative fraction. The clonotype comes from a man younger than 35 in good health. Some clones in this sample may be carry-over from other donors' samples.

Here the CDR3 DNA reads TGTGCCAGCGTCGGGGGAGGGGGCAATCAGCCCCAGCATTTT. Its translation: CASVGGGGNQPQHF. The V gene is TRBV28, the J gene TRBJ1-5, with D perhaps TRBD1 (5 bases). CDR1 is MDHEN and CDR2 is SYDVKM in the germline V gene. Trimming took off 8 bases at V and 2 bases at J, with 13 bases between the two ends. This CDR3 spans 14 amino acids.